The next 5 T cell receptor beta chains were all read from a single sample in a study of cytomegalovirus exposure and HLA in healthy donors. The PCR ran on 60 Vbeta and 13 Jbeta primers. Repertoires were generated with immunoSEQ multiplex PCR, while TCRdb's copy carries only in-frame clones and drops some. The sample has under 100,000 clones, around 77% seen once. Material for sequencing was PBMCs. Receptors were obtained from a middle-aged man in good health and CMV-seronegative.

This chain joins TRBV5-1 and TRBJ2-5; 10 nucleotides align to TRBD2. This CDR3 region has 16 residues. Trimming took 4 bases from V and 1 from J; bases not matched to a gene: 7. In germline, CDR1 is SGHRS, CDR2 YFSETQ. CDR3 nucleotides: TGCGCCAGCAGCCGAAGACTAGCGGGTTCCCAAGAGACCCAGTACTTC. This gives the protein CASSRRLAGSQETQYF.

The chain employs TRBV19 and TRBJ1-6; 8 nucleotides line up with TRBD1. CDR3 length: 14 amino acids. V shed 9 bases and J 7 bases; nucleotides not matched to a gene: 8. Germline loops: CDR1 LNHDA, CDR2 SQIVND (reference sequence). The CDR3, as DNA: TGTGCCAGCGGACAGGGAGCAATGAATTCACCCCTCCACTTT. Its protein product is CASGQGAMNSPLHF.

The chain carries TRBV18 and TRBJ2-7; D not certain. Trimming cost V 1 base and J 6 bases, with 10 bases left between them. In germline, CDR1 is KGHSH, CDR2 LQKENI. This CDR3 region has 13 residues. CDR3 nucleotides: TGTGCCAGCTCACCACACACACGCGGCGAGCAGTACTTC. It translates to CASSPHTRGEQYF.

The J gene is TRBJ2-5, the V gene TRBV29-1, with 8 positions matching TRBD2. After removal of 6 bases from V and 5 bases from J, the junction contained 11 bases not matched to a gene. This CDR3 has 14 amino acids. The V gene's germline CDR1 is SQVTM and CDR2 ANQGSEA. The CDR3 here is CSVRGAQPAETQYF. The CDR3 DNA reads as TGCAGCGTGCGGGGGGCCCAACCGGCGGAGACCCAGTACTTC.

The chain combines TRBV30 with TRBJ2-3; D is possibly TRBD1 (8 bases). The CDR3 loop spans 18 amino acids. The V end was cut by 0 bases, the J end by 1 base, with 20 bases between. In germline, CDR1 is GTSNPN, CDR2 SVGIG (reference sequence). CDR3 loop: CAWSVYRGRGGRTDTQYF. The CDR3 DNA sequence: TGTGCCTGGAGTGTATACAGGGGGAGGGGGGGGCGCACAGATACGCAGTATTTT.